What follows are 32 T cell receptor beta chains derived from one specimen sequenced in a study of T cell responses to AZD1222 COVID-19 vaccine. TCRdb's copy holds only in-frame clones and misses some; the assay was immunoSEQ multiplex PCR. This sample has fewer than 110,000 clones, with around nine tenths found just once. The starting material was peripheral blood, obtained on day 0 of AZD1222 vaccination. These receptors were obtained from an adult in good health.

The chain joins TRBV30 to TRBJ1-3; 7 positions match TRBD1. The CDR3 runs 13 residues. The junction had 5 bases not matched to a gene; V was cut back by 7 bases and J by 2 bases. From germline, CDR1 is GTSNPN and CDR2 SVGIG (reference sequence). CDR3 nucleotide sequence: TGTGCCTTGACAGGGTCGGCTGGAAACACCATATATTTT. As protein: CALTGSAGNTIYF.

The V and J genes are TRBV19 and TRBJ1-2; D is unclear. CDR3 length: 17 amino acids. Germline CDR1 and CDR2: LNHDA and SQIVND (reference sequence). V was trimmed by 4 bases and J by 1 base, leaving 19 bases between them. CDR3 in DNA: TGTGCCAGTAGTAGTCGAGGAACACTAGCCTATAACTATGGCTACACCTTC. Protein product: CASSSRGTLAYNYGYTF.

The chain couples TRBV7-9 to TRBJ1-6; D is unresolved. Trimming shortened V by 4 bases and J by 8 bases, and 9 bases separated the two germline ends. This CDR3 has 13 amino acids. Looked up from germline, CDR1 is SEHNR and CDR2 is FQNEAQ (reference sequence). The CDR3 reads CASSSTRDSPLHF. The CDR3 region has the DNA TGTGCCAGCAGCTCCACCAGAGATTCACCCCTCCACTTT.

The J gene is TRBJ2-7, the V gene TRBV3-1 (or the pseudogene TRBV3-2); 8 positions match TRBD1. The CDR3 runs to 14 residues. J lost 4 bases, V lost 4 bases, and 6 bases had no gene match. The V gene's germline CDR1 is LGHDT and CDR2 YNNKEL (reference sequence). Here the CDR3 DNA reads TGTGCCAGCAGCCCCGGGACAGGATTTTACGAGCAGTACTTC. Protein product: CASSPGTGFYEQYF.

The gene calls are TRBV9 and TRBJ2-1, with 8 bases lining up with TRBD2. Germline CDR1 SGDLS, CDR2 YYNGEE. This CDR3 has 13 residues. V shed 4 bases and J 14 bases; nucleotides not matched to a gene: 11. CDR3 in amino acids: CASSPQGAGVKFF. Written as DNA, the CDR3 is TGTGCCAGCAGCCCCCAGGGAGCGGGAGTGAAGTTCTTC.

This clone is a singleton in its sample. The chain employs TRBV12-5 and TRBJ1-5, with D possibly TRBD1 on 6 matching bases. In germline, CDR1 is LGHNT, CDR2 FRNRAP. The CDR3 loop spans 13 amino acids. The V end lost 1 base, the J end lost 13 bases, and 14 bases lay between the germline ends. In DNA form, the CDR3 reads TGTGCTAGTGGTTTGGCCGAGAGGGGGGGGCAGCATTTT. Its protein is CASGLAERGGQHF.

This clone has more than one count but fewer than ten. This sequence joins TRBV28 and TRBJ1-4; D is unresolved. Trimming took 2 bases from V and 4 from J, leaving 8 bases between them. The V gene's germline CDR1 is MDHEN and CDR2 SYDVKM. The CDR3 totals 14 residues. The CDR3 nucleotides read TGTGCCAGCAGTTTAGGCCAGCATAATGAAAAACTGTTTTTT. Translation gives CASSLGQHNEKLFF.

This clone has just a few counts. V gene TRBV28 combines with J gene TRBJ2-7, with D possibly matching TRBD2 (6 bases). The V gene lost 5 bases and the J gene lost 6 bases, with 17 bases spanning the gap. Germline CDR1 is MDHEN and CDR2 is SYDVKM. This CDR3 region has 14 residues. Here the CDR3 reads CASSRGTETGEQYF. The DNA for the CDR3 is TGTGCCAGCAGTAGAGGGACTGAAACGGGCGAGCAGTACTTC.

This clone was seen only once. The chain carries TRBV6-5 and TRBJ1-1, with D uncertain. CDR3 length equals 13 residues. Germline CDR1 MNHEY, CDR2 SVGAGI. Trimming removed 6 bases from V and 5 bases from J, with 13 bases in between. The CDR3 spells CASSDGSGTEAFF. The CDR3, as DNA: TGTGCCAGCAGCGACGGGTCGGGGACTGAAGCTTTCTTT.

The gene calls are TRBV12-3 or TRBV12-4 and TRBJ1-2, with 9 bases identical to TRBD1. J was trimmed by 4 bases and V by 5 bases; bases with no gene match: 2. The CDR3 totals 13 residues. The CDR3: CASSMGQGYGYTF. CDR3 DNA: TGTGCCAGCAGTATGGGACAGGGCTATGGCTACACCTTC.

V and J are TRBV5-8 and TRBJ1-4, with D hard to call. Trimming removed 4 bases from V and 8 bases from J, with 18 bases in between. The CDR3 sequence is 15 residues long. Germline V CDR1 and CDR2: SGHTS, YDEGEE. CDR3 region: CASSRDMAGVEKLFF. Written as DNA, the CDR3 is TGTGCCAGCAGCAGAGACATGGCCGGGGTGGAAAAACTGTTTTTT.

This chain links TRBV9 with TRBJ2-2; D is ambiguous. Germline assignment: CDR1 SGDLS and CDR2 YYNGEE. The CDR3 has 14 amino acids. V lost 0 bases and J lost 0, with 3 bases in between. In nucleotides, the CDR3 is TGTGCCAGCAGCGTAGAGGCGAACACCGGGGAGCTGTTTTTT. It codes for CASSVEANTGELFF.

The CDR3 here is CASSDSSYGYTF. CDR3 nucleotide sequence: TGTGCCAGCAGTGATAGTAGCTATGGCTACACCTTC. The rearrangement links TRBV25-1 to TRBJ1-2; D unresolved. The CDR3 length is 12 residues. Germline V gives CDR1 MGHDK, CDR2 SYGVNS. V lost 3 bases, J lost 4 bases, and 6 bases lay in between.

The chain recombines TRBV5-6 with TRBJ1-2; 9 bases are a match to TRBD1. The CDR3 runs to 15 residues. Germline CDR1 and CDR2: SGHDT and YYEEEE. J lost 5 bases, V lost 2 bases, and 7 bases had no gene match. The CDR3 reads CASSLRTGDGYGYTF. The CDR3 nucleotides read TGTGCCAGCAGCTTACGGACAGGGGATGGGTATGGCTACACCTTC.

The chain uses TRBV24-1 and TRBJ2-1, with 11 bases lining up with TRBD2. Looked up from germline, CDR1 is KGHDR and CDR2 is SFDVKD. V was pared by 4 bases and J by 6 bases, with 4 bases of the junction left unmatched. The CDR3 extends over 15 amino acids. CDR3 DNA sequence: TGTGCCACCAGTGACCCCGGGACTAGCGGCAATGAGCAGTTCTTC. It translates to CATSDPGTSGNEQFF.

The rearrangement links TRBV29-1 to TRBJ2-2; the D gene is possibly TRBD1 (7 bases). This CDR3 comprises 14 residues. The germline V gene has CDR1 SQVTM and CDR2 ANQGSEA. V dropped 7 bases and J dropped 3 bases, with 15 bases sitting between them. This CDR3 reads CSAGSRGDTGELFF. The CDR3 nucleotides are TGCAGCGCTGGGTCCAGGGGGGACACCGGGGAGCTGTTTTTT.

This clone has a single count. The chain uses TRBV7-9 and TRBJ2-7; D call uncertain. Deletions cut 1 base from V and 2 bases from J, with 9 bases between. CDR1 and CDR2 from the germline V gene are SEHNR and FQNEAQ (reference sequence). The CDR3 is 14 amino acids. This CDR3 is CASSLDQFTYEQYF. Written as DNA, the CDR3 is TGTGCCAGCAGCTTAGATCAGTTCACCTACGAGCAGTACTTC.

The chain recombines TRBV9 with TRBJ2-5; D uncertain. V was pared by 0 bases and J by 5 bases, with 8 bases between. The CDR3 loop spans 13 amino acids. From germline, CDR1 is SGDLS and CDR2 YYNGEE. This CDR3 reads CASSVGVGETQYF. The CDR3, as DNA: TGTGCCAGCAGCGTAGGGGTCGGGGAGACCCAGTACTTC.

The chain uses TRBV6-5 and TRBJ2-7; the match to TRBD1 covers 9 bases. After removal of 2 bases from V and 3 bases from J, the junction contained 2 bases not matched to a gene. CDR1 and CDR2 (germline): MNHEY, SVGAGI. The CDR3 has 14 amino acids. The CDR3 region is CASSYRGQGYEQYF. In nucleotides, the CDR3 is TGTGCCAGCAGTTACCGGGGACAGGGCTACGAGCAGTACTTC.

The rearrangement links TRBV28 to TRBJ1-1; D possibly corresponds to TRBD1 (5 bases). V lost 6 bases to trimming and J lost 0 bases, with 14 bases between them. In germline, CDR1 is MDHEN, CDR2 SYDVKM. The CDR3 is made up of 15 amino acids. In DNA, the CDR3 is TGTGCCAGCAGCCATCCCCTGGGGGTGAACACTGAAGCTTTCTTT. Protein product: CASSHPLGVNTEAFF.

In nucleotides, the CDR3 is TGTGCCAGCAGCCTTAGGACGGGAAATCGGCCCCTCCACTTT. Translating gives CASSLRTGNRPLHF. The chain recombines TRBV7-8 with TRBJ1-6, with unresolved D. V dropped 5 bases and J dropped 13 bases, with 18 bases sitting between them. Looked up from germline, CDR1 is SGHVS and CDR2 is FQNEAQ. The CDR3 totals 14 residues.

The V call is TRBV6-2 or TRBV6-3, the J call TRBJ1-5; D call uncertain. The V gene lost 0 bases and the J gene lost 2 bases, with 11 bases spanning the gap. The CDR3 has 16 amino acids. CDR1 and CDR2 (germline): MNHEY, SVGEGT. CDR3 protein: CASSYSLRSGNQPQHF. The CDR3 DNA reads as TGTGCCAGCAGTTACTCGCTGAGGTCTGGCAATCAGCCCCAGCATTTT.

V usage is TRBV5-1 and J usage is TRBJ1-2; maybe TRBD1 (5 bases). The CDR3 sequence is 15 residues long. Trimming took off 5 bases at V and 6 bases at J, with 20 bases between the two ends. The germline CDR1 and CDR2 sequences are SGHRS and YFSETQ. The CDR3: CASRGGSAGTDGYTF. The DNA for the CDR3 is TGCGCCAGCAGAGGTGGGTCGGCAGGGACCGATGGCTACACCTTC.

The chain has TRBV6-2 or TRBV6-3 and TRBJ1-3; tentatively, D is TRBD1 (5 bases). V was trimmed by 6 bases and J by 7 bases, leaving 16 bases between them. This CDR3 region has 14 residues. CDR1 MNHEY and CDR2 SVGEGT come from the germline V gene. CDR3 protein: CASSRMTDWNTIYF. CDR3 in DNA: TGTGCCAGCAGCCGAATGACAGACTGGAACACCATATATTTT.

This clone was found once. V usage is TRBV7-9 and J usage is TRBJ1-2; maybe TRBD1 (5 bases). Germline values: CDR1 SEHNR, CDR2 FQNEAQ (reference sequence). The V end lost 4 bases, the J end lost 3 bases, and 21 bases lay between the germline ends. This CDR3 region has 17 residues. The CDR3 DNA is TGTGCCAGCAGCTCAAACTTCGCGTCAGGGAGGGACTATGGCTACACCTTC. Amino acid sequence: CASSSNFASGRDYGYTF.

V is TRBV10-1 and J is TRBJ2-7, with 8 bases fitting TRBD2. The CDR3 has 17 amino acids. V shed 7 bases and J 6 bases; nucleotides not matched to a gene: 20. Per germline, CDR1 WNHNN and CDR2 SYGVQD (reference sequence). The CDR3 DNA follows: TGCGCCAGCATCGAAGGACCCGAGCGGGAGTTTAGGGTCGAGCAGTACTTC. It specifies CASIEGPEREFRVEQYF.

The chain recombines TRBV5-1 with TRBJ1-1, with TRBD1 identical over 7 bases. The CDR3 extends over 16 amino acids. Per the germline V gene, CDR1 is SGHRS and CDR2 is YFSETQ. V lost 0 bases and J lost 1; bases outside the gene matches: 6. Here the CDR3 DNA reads TGCGCCAGCAGCTTGGGTCAGGGGGTACCGAACACTGAAGCTTTCTTT. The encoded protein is CASSLGQGVPNTEAFF.

The CDR3 DNA sequence: TGCGCCAGCAGTCCCTGGGGCACAGGTAATCAGCCCCAGCATTTT. Residues: CASSPWGTGNQPQHF. This chain connects TRBV5-1 to TRBJ1-5; D possibly corresponds to TRBD1 (5 bases). In germline, CDR1 is SGHRS, CDR2 YFSETQ. V gave up 5 bases and J gave up 4 bases, with 16 bases separating them. The CDR3 loop spans 15 amino acids.

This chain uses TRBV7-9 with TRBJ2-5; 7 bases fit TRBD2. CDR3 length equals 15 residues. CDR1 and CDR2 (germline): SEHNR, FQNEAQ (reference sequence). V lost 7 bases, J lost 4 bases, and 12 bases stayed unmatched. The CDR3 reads CASTPGAGVVETQYF. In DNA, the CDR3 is TGTGCCAGCACCCCTGGTGCGGGGGTAGTAGAGACCCAGTACTTC.

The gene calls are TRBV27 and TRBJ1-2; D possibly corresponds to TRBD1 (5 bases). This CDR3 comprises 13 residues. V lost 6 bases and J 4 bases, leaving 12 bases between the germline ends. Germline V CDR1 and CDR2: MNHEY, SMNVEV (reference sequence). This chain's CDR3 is CASRPQGSYGYTF. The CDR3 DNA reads TGTGCCAGCAGACCCCAGGGATCCTATGGCTACACCTTC.

The CDR3 loop reads CASSIGGTDNQPQHF. Here the CDR3 DNA reads TGTGCCAGTAGTATTGGCGGGACAGACAATCAGCCCCAGCATTTT. This rearrangement joins TRBV19 to TRBJ1-5, with TRBD1 matching 7 bases. CDR3 size: 15 residues. Germline V gene sequence: CDR1 LNHDA, CDR2 SQIVND (reference sequence). V lost 3 bases to trimming and J lost 3 bases; unmatched junction nucleotides: 5.

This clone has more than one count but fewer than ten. CDR3 sequence reads: CASSTRGGSWGYTF. In DNA form, the CDR3 reads TGTGCCAGCAGCACCCGCGGGGGGTCTTGGGGCTACACCTTC. The rearrangement links TRBV7-2 to TRBJ1-2; D perhaps matches TRBD1 (5 bases). CDR3 length: 14 residues. V was shortened by 5 bases and J by 8 bases, with 18 bases between the two germline ends. Per the germline V gene, CDR1 is SGHTA and CDR2 is FQGNSA.